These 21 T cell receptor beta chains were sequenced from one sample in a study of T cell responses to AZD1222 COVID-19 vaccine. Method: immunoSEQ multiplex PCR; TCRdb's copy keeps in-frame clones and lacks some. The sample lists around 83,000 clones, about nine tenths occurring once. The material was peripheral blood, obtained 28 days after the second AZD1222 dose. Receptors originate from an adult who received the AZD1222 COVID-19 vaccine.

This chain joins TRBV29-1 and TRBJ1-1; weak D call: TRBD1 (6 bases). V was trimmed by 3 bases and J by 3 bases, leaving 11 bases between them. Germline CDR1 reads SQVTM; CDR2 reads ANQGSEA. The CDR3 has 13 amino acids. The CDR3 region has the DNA TGCAGCGTTGAGGGGGGGGCGGACACTGAAGCTTTCTTT. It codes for CSVEGGADTEAFF.

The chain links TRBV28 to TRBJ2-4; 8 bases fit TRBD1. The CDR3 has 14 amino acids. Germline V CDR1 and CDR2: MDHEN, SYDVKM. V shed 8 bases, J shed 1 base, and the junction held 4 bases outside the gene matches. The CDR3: CASARQGAKNIQYF. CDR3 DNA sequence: TGTGCCAGCGCCAGACAGGGGGCCAAAAACATTCAGTACTTC.

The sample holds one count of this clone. Here the CDR3 reads CASSRSGGGETQYF. The CDR3, as DNA: TGTGCCAGCAGTCGTAGCGGAGGGGGAGAGACCCAGTACTTC. V gene TRBV25-1 combines with J gene TRBJ2-5; D possibly uses TRBD1 or TRBD2 (6 bases each). Per the germline V gene, CDR1 is MGHDK and CDR2 is SYGVNS. V was cut by 5 bases and J by 4 bases, with 14 bases left in between. This CDR3 contains 14 residues.

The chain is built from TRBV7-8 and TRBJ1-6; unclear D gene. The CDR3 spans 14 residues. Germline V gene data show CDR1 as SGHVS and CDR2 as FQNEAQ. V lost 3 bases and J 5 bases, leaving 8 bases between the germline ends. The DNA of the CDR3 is TGTGCCAGCAGCTTGACAAAAAATAATTCACCCCTCCACTTT. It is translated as CASSLTKNNSPLHF.

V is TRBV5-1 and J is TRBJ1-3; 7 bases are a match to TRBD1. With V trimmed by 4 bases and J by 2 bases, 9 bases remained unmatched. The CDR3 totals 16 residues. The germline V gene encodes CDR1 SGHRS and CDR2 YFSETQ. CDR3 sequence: CASSIRQGGAGNTIYF. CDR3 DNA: TGCGCCAGCAGCATTAGACAGGGAGGTGCTGGAAACACCATATATTTT.

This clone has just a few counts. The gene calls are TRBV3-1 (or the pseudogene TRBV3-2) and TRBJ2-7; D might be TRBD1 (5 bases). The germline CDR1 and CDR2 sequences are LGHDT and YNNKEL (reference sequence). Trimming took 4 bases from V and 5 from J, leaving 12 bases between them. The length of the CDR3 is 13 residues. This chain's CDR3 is CASSLDWGDEQYF. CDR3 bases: TGTGCCAGCAGCCTCGACTGGGGCGACGAGCAGTACTTC.

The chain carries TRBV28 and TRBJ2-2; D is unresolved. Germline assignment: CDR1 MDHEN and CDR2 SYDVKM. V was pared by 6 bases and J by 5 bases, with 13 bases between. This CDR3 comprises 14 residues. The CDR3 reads CASSRRKDTGELFF. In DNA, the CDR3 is TGTGCCAGCAGCCGACGTAAGGATACCGGGGAGCTGTTTTTT. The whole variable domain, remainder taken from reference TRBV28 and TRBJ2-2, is DVKVTQSSRYLVKRTGEKVFLECVQDMDHENMFWYRQDPGLGLRLIYFSYDVKMKEKGDIPEGYSVSREKKERFSLILESASTNQTSMYLCASSRRKDTGELFFGEGSRLTVL.

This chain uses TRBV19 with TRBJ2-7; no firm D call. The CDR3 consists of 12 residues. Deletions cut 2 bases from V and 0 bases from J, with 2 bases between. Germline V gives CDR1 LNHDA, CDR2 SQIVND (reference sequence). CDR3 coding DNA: TGTGCCAGTAGTATAAACTCCTACGAGCAGTACTTC. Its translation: CASSINSYEQYF.

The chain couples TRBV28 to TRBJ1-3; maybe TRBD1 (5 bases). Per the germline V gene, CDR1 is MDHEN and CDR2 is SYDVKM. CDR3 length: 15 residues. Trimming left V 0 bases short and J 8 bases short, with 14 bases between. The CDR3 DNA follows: TGTGCCAGCAGTTTATGGGCAGGGACTTTATACACCATATATTTT. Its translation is CASSLWAGTLYTIYF.

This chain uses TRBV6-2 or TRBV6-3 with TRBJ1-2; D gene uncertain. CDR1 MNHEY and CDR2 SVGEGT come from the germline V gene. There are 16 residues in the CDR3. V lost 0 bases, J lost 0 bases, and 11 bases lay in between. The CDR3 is CASSYSTESANYGYTF. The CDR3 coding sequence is TGTGCCAGCAGTTACTCGACTGAGTCGGCTAACTATGGCTACACCTTC.

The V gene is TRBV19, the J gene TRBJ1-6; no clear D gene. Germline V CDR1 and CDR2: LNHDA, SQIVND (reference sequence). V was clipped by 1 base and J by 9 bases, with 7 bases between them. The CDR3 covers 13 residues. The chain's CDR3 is CASSIVHSSPLHF. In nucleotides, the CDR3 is TGTGCCAGTAGTATAGTTCACAGTTCACCCCTCCACTTT.

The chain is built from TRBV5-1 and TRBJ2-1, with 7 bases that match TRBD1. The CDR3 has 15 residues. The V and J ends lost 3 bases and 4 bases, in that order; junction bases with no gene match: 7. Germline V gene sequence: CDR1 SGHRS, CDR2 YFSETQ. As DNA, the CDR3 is TGCGCCAGCAGCTCCCGGGACAGCGGTTACAATGAGCAGTTCTTC. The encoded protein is CASSSRDSGYNEQFF.

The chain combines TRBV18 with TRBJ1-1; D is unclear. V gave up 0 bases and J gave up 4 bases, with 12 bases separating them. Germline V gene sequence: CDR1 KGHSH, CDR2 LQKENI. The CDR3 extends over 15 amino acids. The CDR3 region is CASSPPSHPLTEAFF. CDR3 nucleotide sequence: TGTGCCAGCTCACCACCGTCCCACCCGCTCACTGAAGCTTTCTTT.

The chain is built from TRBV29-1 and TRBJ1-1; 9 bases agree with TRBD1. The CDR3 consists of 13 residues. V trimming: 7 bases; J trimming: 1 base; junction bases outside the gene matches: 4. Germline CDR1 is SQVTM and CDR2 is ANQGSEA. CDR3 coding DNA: TGCAGCGGATCGACAGGGGGGAACACTGAAGCTTTCTTT. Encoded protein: CSGSTGGNTEAFF.

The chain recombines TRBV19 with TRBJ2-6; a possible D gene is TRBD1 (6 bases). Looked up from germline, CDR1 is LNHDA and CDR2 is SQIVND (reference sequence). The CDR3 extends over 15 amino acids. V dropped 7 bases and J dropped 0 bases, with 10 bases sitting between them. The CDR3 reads CASKDSPSGANVLTF. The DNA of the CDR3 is TGTGCCAGTAAGGACAGTCCCTCTGGGGCCAACGTCCTGACTTTC.

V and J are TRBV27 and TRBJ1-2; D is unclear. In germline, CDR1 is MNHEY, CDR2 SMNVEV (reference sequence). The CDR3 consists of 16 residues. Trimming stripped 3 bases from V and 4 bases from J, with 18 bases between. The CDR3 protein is CASSLRPMDAAYGYTF. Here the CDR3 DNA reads TGTGCCAGCAGTTTGAGACCCATGGACGCTGCCTATGGCTACACCTTC.

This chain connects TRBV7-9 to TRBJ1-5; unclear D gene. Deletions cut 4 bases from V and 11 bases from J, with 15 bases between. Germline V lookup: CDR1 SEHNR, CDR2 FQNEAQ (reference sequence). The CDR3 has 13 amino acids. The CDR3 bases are TGTGCCAGCAGCTCGTCCGCCCAGACGACCCAGCATTTT. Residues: CASSSSAQTTQHF.

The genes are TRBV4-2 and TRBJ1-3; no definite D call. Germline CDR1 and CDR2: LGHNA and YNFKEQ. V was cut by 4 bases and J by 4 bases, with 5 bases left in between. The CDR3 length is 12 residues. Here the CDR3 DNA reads TGTGCCAGCAGCCCAGGAGGAAACACCATATATTTT. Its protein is CASSPGGNTIYF.

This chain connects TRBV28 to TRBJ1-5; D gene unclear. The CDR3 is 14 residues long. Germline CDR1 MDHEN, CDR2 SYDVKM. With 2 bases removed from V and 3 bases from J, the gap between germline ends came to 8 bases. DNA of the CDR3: TGTGCCAGCAGTTTACCTCAATACAATCAGCCCCAGCATTTT. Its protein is CASSLPQYNQPQHF. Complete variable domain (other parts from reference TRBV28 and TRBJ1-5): DVKVTQSSRYLVKRTGEKVFLECVQDMDHENMFWYRQDPGLGLRLIYFSYDVKMKEKGDIPEGYSVSREKKERFSLILESASTNQTSMYLCASSLPQYNQPQHFGDGTRLSIL.

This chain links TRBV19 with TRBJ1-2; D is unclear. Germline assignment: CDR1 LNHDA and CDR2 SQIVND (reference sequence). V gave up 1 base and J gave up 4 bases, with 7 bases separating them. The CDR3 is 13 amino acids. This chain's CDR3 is CASSIGISYGYTF. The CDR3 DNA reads TGTGCCAGTAGTATAGGAATATCCTATGGCTACACCTTC.

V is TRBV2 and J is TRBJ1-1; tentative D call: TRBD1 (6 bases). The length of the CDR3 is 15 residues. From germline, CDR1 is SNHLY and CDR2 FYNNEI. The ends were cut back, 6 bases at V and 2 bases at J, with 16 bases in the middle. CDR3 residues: CASRARGGKNTEAFF. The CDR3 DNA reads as TGTGCCAGCAGGGCCAGGGGCGGGAAAAACACTGAAGCTTTCTTT.